The TCR beta chain under discussion was sequenced for a study of cytomegalovirus exposure and HLA in healthy donors. Findings of the study overall: DRB1 showed the most TCR associations and HLA-C the fewest in a later analysis, as rates varied by HLA locus.

Per the germline V gene, CDR1 is LNHDA and CDR2 is SQIVND (reference sequence). CDR3 length: 15 amino acids. With V trimmed by 6 bases and J by 1 base, 3 bases remained unmatched. Despite likely unrecorded immune exposures, the donors were nominally healthy at the time of sampling. Comment on this clone: Its target is not known.

The PCR ran on 60 Vbeta and 13 Jbeta primers. Using immunoSEQ multiplex PCR, the repertoire was profiled, and TCRdb retains in-frame clones only, with some absent. The data contain about 240,000 clones, 82% of them seen just once; the ten biggest clones take up roughly 5%. Sequences were obtained from PBMCs. The rearrangement uses TRBV19 and TRBJ2-3, with 11 positions matching TRBD2. The origin of this receptor is a woman aged 40 to 55 in good health and CMV-seropositive. The CDR3 protein is CASSLTSGGTDTQYF. DNA for the CDR3: TGTGCCAGTAGCCTGACTAGCGGGGGCACAGATACGCAGTATTTT.